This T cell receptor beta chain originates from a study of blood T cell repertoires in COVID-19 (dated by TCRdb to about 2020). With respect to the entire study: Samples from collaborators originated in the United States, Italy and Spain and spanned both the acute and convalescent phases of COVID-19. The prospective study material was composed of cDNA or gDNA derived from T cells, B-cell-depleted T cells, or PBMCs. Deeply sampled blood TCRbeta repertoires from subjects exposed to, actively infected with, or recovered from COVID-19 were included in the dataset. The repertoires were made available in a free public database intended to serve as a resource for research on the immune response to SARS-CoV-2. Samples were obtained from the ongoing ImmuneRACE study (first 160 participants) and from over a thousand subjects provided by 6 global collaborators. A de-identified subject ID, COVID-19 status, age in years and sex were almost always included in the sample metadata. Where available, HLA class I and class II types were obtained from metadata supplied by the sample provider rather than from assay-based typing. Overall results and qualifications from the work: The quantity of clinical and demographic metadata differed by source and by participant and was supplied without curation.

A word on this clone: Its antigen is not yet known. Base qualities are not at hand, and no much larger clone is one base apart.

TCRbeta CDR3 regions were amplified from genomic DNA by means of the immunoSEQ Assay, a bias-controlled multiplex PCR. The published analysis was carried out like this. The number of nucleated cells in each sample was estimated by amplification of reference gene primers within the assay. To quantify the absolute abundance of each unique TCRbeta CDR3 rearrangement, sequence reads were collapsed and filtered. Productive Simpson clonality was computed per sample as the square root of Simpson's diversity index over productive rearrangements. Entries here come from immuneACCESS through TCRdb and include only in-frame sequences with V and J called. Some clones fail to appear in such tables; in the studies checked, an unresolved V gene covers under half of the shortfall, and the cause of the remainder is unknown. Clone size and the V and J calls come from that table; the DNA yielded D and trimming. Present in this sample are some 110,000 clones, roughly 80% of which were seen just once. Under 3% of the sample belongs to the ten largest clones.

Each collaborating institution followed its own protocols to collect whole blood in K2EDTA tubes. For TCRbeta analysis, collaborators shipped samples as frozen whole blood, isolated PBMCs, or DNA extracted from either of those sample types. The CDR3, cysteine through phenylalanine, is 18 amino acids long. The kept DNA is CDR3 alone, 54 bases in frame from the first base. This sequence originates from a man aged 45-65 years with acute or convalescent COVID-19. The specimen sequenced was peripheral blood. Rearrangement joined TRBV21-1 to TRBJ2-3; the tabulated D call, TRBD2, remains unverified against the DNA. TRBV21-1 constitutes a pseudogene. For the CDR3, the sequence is CASSKWGSRRGVTDTQYF. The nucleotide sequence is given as TGTGCCAGCAGCAAATGGGGCTCAAGGCGGGGGGTCACAGATACGCAGTATTTT.